The clone carrying this T cell receptor beta chain was seen more than once but under ten times. Its antigen is not known. The germline V and J ends were trimmed by 3 bases and 2 bases, with 16 bases remaining between them. The germline gives CDR1 GTSNPN, CDR2 SVGIG (reference sequence). There are 15 residues in the CDR3. RNA was extracted and reverse transcribed into cDNA as the sequencing template. Profiling relied on immunoSEQ multiplex PCR, and the TCRdb table lists in-frame clones only, not all of them. Of 150,000 to 200,000 clones listed, about 63% are singletons. The study team obtained lesional scalp punch biopsies and peripheral blood from alopecia areata patients. This sample is part of a study of CD8+ T cells in alopecia areata. At the level of the study: Each day, treated patients took oral tofacitinib twice, at 5 to 10 mg per dose. Study-wide results and limits: The study found TCR sharing across patients less clear than in mice, possibly for HLA reasons.

The chain is built from TRBV30 and TRBJ1-2; perhaps TRBD1 as D (6 bases). The sample here was CD4+ T cells sorted from blood, taken at week 0. The sequence came from a human donor with alopecia areata. For the CDR3, the DNA is TGTGCCTGGAGGGCTTCACAGGGTGCAAACTATGGCTACACCTTC. This encodes CAWRASQGANYGYTF.